This T cell receptor (beta chain) was identified in a study of T cell clones after liver transplantation. V was trimmed by 3 bases and J by 8 bases, leaving 7 bases between them. This CDR3 has 12 amino acids. In germline, CDR1 is MNHEY, CDR2 SVGAGI. Method: immunoSEQ multiplex PCR; TCRdb's copy keeps in-frame clones and lacks some. The sample lists 95,000 to 110,000 clones; approximately 78% were seen once. The gene calls are TRBV6-5 and TRBJ2-2; no reliable D call. The source is a human donor who received a liver transplant. This sample comprised CD4+ T cells from blood, obtained before liver transplant. CDR3 DNA: TGTGCCAGCAGTTATTCGACAGGGGAGCTGTTTTTT. Translating it yields CASSYSTGELFF.